A selection of T cell receptor beta chains follows, all from one sample in a study of cytomegalovirus exposure and HLA in healthy donors. The data were produced by immunoSEQ multiplex PCR, yet TCRdb's version contains in-frame clones alone and is incomplete. The data contain 100,000 to 150,000 clones, around 79% of them singletons. Specimen: PBMCs. The receptor set was obtained from a woman between 35 and 50 years old in good health and CMV-seronegative. CDR3s include the opening cysteine and the closing phenylalanine or tryptophan. The order of the fields is CDR3 length, J gene, V gene, D gene, CDR3 protein. A D gene is named only where the DNA matches it firmly.

len: 15
j_gene: TRBJ2-1
v_gene: TRBV10-1
d_gene: .
CDR3aa: CASSESLGRYNEQFF

len: 15
j_gene: TRBJ1-6
v_gene: TRBV2
d_gene: TRBD1
CDR3aa: CASSENRGANSPLHF

len: 14
j_gene: TRBJ2-3
v_gene: TRBV5-1
d_gene: .
CDR3aa: CASSPSSATDTQYF

len: 14
j_gene: TRBJ1-6
v_gene: TRBV6-6
d_gene: .
CDR3aa: CASSYSQGNSPLHF

len: 18
j_gene: TRBJ2-7
v_gene: TRBV5-1
d_gene: TRBD2
CDR3aa: CASSLSRTSGRGSYEQYF

len: 20
j_gene: TRBJ1-5
v_gene: TRBV23-1
d_gene: .
CDR3aa: CASSQSRTKTSLVLNQPQHF

len: 15
j_gene: TRBJ1-1
v_gene: TRBV4-1
d_gene: TRBD1
CDR3aa: CASSQIGTGVTEAFF

len: 13
j_gene: TRBJ2-7
v_gene: TRBV11-2
d_gene: .
CDR3aa: CASIGVDWYEQYF

len: 13
j_gene: .
v_gene: TRBV28
d_gene: .
CDR3aa: CASTGRRSYEQYF

len: 15
j_gene: TRBJ2-3
v_gene: TRBV6-5
d_gene: TRBD2
CDR3aa: CASTYQGSGGDTQYF

len: 15
j_gene: TRBJ1-1
v_gene: TRBV6-5
d_gene: .
CDR3aa: CASSYWDPGRTEAFF

len: 15
j_gene: TRBJ2-1
v_gene: TRBV4-3
d_gene: TRBD2
CDR3aa: CASSQGSGGNNEQLF

len: 16
j_gene: TRBJ2-7
v_gene: TRBV5-4
d_gene: TRBD2
CDR3aa: CASSRGTSGLSYEQYF

len: 16
j_gene: TRBJ2-5
v_gene: TRBV5-1
d_gene: TRBD2
CDR3aa: CASSLAVAGEGETQYF

len: 15
j_gene: TRBJ2-5
v_gene: TRBV28
d_gene: .
CDR3aa: CASSFETGIQETQYF

len: 14
j_gene: TRBJ2-3
v_gene: TRBV28
d_gene: .
CDR3aa: CASRATGNTDTQYF

len: 17
j_gene: TRBJ1-6
v_gene: TRBV27
d_gene: .
CDR3aa: CASSLSGTSSYNSPLHF

len: 15
j_gene: TRBJ2-1
v_gene: TRBV19
d_gene: TRBD2
CDR3aa: CASTPGLAGRNEQFF

len: 14
j_gene: TRBJ2-3
v_gene: TRBV6-5
d_gene: TRBD1
CDR3aa: CASRGDRGIDTQYF

len: 17
j_gene: TRBJ1-6
v_gene: TRBV4-2
d_gene: TRBD1
CDR3aa: CASSFRLPGTGNSPLHF

len: 13
j_gene: TRBJ2-7
v_gene: TRBV9
d_gene: .
CDR3aa: CASSGTNSYEQYF

len: 17
j_gene: TRBJ2-2
v_gene: TRBV7-9
d_gene: TRBD2
CDR3aa: CSSSLALAGGPTGELFF

len: 17
j_gene: TRBJ2-3
v_gene: TRBV27
d_gene: .
CDR3aa: CASSPWHGQSSTDTQYF

len: 15
j_gene: TRBJ1-5
v_gene: TRBV19
d_gene: TRBD1
CDR3aa: CASSISGGSNQPQHF

len: 15
j_gene: TRBJ2-2
v_gene: TRBV6-6
d_gene: .
CDR3aa: CASSDTGSATGELFF

len: 13
j_gene: TRBJ1-6
v_gene: TRBV11-2
d_gene: TRBD1
CDR3aa: CASSASTGEALHF

len: 14
j_gene: TRBJ2-1
v_gene: TRBV7-2
d_gene: TRBD2
CDR3aa: CASSFSGTSDEQFF

len: 16
j_gene: TRBJ2-5
v_gene: TRBV18
d_gene: TRBD1
CDR3aa: CASSPETRGWIETQYF

len: 15
j_gene: TRBJ2-1
v_gene: TRBV6-1
d_gene: TRBD2
CDR3aa: CASSRGGVTYNEQFF

len: 13
j_gene: TRBJ1-2
v_gene: TRBV7-2
d_gene: .
CDR3aa: CASTSGGDYGYTF

len: 15
j_gene: TRBJ2-3
v_gene: TRBV11-2
d_gene: .
CDR3aa: CASSLVGSSADTQYF

len: 12
j_gene: TRBJ2-2
v_gene: TRBV7-9
d_gene: .
CDR3aa: CSSSSNPGELFF

len: 16
j_gene: TRBJ2-1
v_gene: TRBV9
d_gene: .
CDR3aa: CASSPSGDSSYNEQFF